The 14 T cell receptor beta chains listed next were all sequenced from one sample in a study of blood T cell repertoires in COVID-19. The repertoire was sequenced with immunoSEQ multiplex PCR; TCRdb's copy has only in-frame clones and lacks some. The sample has more than 300,000 clones, 90% to 95% seen once. Sequenced: PBMCs or T cells enriched from blood (not recorded which). The receptors were gathered from a woman under 40 who had been exposed to COVID-19.

The chain joins TRBV5-1 to TRBJ2-7; 11 nucleotides line up with TRBD1. The CDR3 loop spans 14 amino acids. Germline loops: CDR1 SGHRS, CDR2 YFSETQ. V dropped 5 bases and J dropped 2; count of bases not matched to a gene: 3. The CDR3 coding sequence is TGCGCCAGCAGATGGGGACAGGGGGCCTACGAGCAGTACTTC. It is translated as CASRWGQGAYEQYF. The variable domain in full, with the rest retrieved from reference TRBV5-1 and TRBJ2-7, is KAGVTQTPRYLIKTRGQQVTLSCSPISGHRSVSWYQQTPGQGLQFLFEYFSETQRNKGNFPGRFSGRQFSNSRSEMNVSTLELGDSALYLCASRWGQGAYEQYFGPGTRLTVT.

The rearrangement links TRBV21-1 to TRBJ2-1; TRBD1 was called by the table and not checked on the DNA. TRBV21-1 counts as a pseudogene. The length of the CDR3 is 14 residues. The CDR3 sequence: CASGEQGSYNEQFF. CDR3 bases: TGTGCCAGCGGCGAACAGGGGAGCTACAATGAGCAGTTCTTC.

The chain has TRBV18 and TRBJ2-5; TRBD1 agrees at 10 bases. CDR3 length equals 14 residues. In germline, CDR1 is KGHSH, CDR2 LQKENI. The V and J ends lost 3 bases and 7 bases, in that order; junction bases with no gene match: 5. The CDR3 loop is CASSPGQGVVTQYF. CDR3 nucleotides: TGTGCCAGCTCACCCGGACAGGGGGTAGTGACCCAGTACTTC.

The V and J genes are TRBV5-1 and TRBJ2-2, with D possibly being TRBD2 (5 bases). V was cut by 5 bases and J by 5 bases, with 16 bases left in between. Per the germline V gene, CDR1 is SGHRS and CDR2 is YFSETQ. This CDR3 spans 15 amino acids. CDR3 region: CASSDQTAGTGELFF. CDR3 nucleotides: TGCGCCAGCAGTGACCAGACGGCGGGTACCGGGGAGCTGTTTTTT.

This clone has only one observation. The chain is built from TRBV4-3 and TRBJ1-6, with 8 bases matching TRBD1. Germline CDR1 and CDR2: LGHNA and YSLEER. The J segment lost 5 bases and the V segment lost 4 bases, leaving 10 bases of the junction unmatched. This CDR3 has 17 amino acids. CDR3 bases: TGCGCCAGCAGCCTCCAGGGACAGGCCATCAATAATTCACCCCTCCACTTT. Protein product: CASSLQGQAINNSPLHF.

The chain recombines TRBV27 with TRBJ1-1; D gene uncertain. CDR1 is MNHEY, CDR2 SMNVEV, per germline (reference sequence). The CDR3 covers 13 residues. Trimming took 2 bases from V and 0 from J, leaving 4 bases between them. CDR3 bases: TGTGCCAGCAGTTTAGTCGTGAACACTGAAGCTTTCTTT. Its protein product is CASSLVVNTEAFF.

The CDR3 sequence: CATSDTGTGGLDPPDTQYF. The CDR3 region has the DNA TGTGCCACCAGCGACACCGGGACAGGGGGCCTCGATCCCCCAGATACGCAGTATTTT. The chain is built from TRBV24-1 and TRBJ2-3, with 12 bases that match TRBD1. The CDR3 runs 19 residues. Germline-derived CDR1 and CDR2 are KGHDR and SFDVKD. J was trimmed by 4 bases and V by 7 bases; bases with no gene match: 17.

This chain links TRBV9 with TRBJ1-1; D possibly corresponds to TRBD1 (6 bases). V dropped 3 bases and J dropped 7 bases, with 10 bases sitting between them. Germline V gene data show CDR1 as SGDLS and CDR2 as YYNGEE. The CDR3 length is 12 residues. This chain's CDR3 is CASSERGGEAFF. The CDR3 DNA reads TGTGCCAGCAGCGAAAGGGGGGGTGAAGCTTTCTTT.

The chain links TRBV27 to TRBJ2-1; TRBD1 matches 7 bases. Trimming cost V 2 bases and J 2 bases; bases outside gene matches: 9. CDR1 and CDR2 from the germline V gene are MNHEY and SMNVEV (reference sequence). This CDR3 is 17 amino acids long. The CDR3: CASSLTTGSWAYNEQFF. CDR3 sequence (DNA): TGTGCCAGCAGTTTAACGACAGGGAGTTGGGCCTACAATGAGCAGTTCTTC.

The chain links TRBV29-1 to TRBJ2-7; 7 nucleotides match TRBD1. CDR3 size: 13 residues. Germline V gene sequence: CDR1 SQVTM, CDR2 ANQGSEA. Trimming removed 5 bases from V and 4 bases from J; junction bases left unmatched: 8. CDR3 residues: CSVTTGQPYEQYF. DNA of the CDR3: TGCAGCGTTACAACGGGACAGCCTTACGAGCAGTACTTC.

The V and J genes are TRBV30 and TRBJ1-5; D is uncertain. V shed 2 bases and J shed 3 bases, with 5 bases lying between them. Germline V gives CDR1 GTSNPN, CDR2 SVGIG (reference sequence). The CDR3 loop spans 12 amino acids. CDR3: CAWSPSNQPQHF. The CDR3, as DNA: TGTGCCTGGAGTCCGTCCAATCAGCCCCAGCATTTT.

The CDR3 DNA follows: TGTGCCAGCAGTGAATCGGGGACAGGGGGCTACGAGCAGTACTTC. Translated, it gives CASSESGTGGYEQYF. The chain couples TRBV25-1 to TRBJ2-7, with 11 positions matching TRBD1. Germline CDR1 MGHDK, CDR2 SYGVNS. V lost 1 base, J lost 3 bases, and 2 bases stayed unmatched. This CDR3 is built from 15 residues.

This sequence joins TRBV6-5 and TRBJ2-3; TRBD2 matches 7 bases. CDR3 length: 15 residues. Germline lookup yields CDR1 MNHEY and CDR2 SVGAGI. Trimming at V came to 4 bases and at J to 0 bases, leaving 4 bases not matched to a gene. The CDR3 DNA follows: TGTGCCAGCAGTTCTAGACTAGCAAGCACAGATACGCAGTATTTT. Its translation is CASSSRLASTDTQYF.

This chain connects TRBV2 to TRBJ1-5, with D maybe TRBD1 (5 bases). The CDR3 runs 14 residues. V was trimmed by 6 bases and J by 2 bases, leaving 11 bases between them. Germline CDR1 reads SNHLY; CDR2 reads FYNNEI. CDR3 region: CASSAGRRNQPQHF. CDR3 in DNA: TGTGCCAGCAGCGCAGGGAGGCGCAATCAGCCCCAGCATTTT.